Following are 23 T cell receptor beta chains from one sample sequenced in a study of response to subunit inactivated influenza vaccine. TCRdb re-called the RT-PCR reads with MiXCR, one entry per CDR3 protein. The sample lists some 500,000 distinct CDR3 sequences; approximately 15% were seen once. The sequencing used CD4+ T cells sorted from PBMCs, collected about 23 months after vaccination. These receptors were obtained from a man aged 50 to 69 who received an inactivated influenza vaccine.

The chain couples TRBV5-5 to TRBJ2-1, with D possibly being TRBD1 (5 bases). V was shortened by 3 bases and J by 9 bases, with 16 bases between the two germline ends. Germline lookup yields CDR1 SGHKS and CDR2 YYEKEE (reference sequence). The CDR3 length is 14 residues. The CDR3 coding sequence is TGTGCCAGCAGCTCCCAGGGAAAATTCGGTGAGCAGTTCTTC. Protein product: CASSSQGKFGEQFF.

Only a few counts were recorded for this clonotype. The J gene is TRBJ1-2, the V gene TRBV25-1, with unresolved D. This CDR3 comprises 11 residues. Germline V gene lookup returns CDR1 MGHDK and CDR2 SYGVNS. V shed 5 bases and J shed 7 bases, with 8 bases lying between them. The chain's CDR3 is CASSTGRGYTF. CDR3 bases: TGTGCCAGCAGTACGGGTCGTGGCTACACCTTC.

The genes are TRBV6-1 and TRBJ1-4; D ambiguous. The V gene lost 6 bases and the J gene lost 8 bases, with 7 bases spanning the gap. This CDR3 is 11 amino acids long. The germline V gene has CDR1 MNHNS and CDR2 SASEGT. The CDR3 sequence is CASSLQEKLFF. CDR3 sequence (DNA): TGTGCCAGCAGCCTACAGGAAAAACTGTTTTTT.

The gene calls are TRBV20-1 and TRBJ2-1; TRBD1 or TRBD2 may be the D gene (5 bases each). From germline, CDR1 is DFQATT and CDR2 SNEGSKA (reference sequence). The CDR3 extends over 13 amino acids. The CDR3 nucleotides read TGCTCACCTAGGGCCGGGGCTGGGAATGAGCAGTTCTTC. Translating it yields CSPRAGAGNEQFF.

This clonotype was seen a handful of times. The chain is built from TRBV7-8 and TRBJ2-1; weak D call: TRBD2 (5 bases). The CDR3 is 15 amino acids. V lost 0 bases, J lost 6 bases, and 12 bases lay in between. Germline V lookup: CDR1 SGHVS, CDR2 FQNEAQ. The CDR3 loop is CASSLAREIGNEQFF. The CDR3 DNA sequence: TGTGCCAGCAGCTTAGCAAGGGAGATAGGCAATGAGCAGTTCTTC.

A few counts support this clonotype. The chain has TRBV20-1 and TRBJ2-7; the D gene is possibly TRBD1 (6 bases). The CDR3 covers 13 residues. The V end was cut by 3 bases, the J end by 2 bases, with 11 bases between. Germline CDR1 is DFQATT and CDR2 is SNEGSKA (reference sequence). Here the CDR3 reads CSASWDNPYEQYF. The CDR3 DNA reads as TGCAGTGCTAGTTGGGACAACCCCTACGAGCAGTACTTC.

The CDR3 sequence: CASSRSGGGYNEQFF. The CDR3 nucleotides read TGTGCCAGCAGCCGAAGCGGGGGGGGCTACAATGAGCAGTTCTTC. The rearrangement links TRBV12-3 or TRBV12-4 to TRBJ2-1, with 10 bases aligning to TRBD2. This CDR3 is built from 15 residues. The V gene end was trimmed by 6 bases and the J gene end by 3 bases; junction bases not matched to a gene: 5.

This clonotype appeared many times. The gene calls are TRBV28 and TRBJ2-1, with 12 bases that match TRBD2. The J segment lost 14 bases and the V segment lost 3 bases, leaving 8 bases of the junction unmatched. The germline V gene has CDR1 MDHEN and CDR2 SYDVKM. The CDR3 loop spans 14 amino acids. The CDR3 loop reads CASSFNRLAGVEFF. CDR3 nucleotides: TGTGCCAGCAGTTTCAACCGACTAGCGGGGGTAGAGTTCTTC.

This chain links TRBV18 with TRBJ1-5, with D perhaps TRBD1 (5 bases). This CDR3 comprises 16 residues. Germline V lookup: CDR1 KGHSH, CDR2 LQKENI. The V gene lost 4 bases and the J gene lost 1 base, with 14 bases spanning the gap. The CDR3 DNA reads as TGTGCCAGCTCACTTGGACAAGTTCGGAGCAATCAGCCCCAGCATTTT. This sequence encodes CASSLGQVRSNQPQHF.

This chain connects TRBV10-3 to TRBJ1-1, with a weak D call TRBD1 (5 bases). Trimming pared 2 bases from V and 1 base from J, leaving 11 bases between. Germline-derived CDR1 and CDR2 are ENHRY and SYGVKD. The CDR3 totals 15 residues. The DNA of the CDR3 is TGTGCCATCAGTGAGCCGGGACGGTCGAACACTGAAGCTTTCTTT. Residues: CAISEPGRSNTEAFF.

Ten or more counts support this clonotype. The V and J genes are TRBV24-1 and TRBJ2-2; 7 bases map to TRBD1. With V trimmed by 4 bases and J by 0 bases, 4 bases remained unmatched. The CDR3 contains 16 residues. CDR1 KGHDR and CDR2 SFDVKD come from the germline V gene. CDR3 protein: CATSDVDRANTGELFF. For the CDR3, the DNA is TGTGCCACCAGTGACGTAGACAGGGCGAACACCGGGGAGCTGTTTTTT.

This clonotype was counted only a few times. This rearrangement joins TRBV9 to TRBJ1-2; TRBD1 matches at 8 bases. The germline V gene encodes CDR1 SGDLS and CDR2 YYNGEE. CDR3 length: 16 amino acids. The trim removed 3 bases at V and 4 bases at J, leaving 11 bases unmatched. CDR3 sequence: CASSAPARGPIYGYTF. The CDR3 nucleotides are TGTGCCAGCAGCGCCCCCGCCAGGGGGCCCATCTATGGCTACACCTTC.

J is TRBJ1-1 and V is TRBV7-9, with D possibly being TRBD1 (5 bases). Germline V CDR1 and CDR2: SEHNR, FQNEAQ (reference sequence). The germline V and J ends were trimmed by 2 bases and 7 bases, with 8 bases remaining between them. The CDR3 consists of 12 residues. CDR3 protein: CASSLTDSEAFF. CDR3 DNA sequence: TGTGCCAGCAGCTTAACTGACAGTGAAGCTTTCTTT.

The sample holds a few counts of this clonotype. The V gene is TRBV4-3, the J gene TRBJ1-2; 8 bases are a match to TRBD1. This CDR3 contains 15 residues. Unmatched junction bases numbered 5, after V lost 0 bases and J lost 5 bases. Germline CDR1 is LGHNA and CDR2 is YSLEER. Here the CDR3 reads CASSQDSQGAYGYTF. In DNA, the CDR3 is TGCGCCAGCAGCCAAGATTCTCAGGGGGCGTATGGCTACACCTTC.

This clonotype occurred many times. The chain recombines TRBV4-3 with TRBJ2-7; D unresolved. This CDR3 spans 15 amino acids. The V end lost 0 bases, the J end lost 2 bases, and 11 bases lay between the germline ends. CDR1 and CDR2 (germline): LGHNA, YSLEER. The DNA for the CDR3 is TGCGCCAGCAGCCAAGATTCCCAGGCAGCCTACGAGCAGTACTTC. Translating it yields CASSQDSQAAYEQYF.

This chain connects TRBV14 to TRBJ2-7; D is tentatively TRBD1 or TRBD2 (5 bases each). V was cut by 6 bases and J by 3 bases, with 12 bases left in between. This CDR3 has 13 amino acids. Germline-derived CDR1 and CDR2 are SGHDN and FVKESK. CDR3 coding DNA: TGTGCCAGCAGGCAGGGACCACTCTACGAGCAGTACTTC. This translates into CASRQGPLYEQYF.

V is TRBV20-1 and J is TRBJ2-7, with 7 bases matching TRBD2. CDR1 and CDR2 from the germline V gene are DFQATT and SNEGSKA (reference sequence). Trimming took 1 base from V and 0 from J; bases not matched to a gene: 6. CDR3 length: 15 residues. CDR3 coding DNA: TGCAGTGCTAGAGGGGGAGGGGAGAGCTCCTACGAGCAGTACTTC. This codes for CSARGGGESSYEQYF.

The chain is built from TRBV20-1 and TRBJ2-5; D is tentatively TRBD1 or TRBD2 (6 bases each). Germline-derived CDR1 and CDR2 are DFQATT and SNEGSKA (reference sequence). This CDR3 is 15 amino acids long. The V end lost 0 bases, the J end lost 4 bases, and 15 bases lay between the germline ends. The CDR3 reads CSARDPGGRGETQYF. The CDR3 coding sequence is TGCAGTGCTAGAGATCCCGGGGGCAGAGGAGAGACCCAGTACTTC.

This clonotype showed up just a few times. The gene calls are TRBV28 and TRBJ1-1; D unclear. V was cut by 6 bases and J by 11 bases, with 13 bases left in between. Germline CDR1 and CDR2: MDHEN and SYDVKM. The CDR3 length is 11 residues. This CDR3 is CASRTQSVAFF. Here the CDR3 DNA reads TGTGCCAGCAGGACACAGAGCGTGGCTTTCTTT.

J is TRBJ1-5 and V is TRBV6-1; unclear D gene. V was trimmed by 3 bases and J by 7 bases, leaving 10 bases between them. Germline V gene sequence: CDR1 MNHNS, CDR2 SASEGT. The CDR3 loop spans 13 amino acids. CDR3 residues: CASSEMTWQPQHF. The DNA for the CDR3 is TGTGCCAGCAGTGAGATGACCTGGCAGCCCCAGCATTTT.

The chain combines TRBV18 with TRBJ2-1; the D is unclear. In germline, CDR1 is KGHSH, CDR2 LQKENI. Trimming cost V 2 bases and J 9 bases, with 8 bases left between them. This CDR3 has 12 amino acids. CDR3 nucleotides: TGTGCCAGCTCACCAGGCGATTTTGAGCAGTTCTTC. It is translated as CASSPGDFEQFF.

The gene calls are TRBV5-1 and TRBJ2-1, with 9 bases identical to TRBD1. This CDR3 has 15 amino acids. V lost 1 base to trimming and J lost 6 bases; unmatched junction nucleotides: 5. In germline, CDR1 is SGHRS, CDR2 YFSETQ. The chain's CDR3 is CASSLTTGGFNEQFF. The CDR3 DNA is TGCGCCAGCAGCTTGACTACAGGGGGCTTCAATGAGCAGTTCTTC.

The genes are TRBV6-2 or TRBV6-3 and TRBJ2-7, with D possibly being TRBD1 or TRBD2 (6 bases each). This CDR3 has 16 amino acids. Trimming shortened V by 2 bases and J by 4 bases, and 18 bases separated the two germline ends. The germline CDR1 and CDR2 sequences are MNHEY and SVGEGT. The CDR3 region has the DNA TGTGCCAGCAGTTACCGCACCGGGGGCCTCGCGTACGAGCAGTACTTC. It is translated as CASSYRTGGLAYEQYF.